One and the same sample provided the 23 T cell receptor beta chains below, sequenced in a study of naive and memory T cell subsets. Both TRBC1 and TRBC2 were covered by a beta constant-region primer of two equimolar oligonucleotides. The ligated cDNA underwent four PCR rounds using SP2 and nested alpha and beta constant-region primers. One entry per CDR3 protein results from TCRdb running MiXCR on the UMI-ligation and nested PCR reads. The sample contains 15,000 to 20,000 distinct CDR3 sequences, 8% to 9.5% of which appear only once. Sequenced: central memory CD8+ T cells from blood. All receptors come from a human donor in good health.

At least ten counts were recorded for this clonotype. The chain recombines TRBV4-1 with TRBJ2-7; TRBD2 might be the D (6 bases). In germline, CDR1 is MGHRA, CDR2 YSYEKL. The CDR3 spans 15 residues. V was clipped by 4 bases and J by 5 bases, with 18 bases between them. The CDR3 DNA sequence: TGCGCCAGCAGCCCTGACGTGGAGGGCCTCGACGAGCAGTACTTC. It encodes CASSPDVEGLDEQYF.

The chain couples TRBV6-1 to TRBJ2-3; TRBD1 matches at 9 bases. The CDR3 length is 15 residues. Germline CDR1 reads MNHNS; CDR2 reads SASEGT. Trimming took 7 bases from V and 5 from J; bases not matched to a gene: 10. This chain's CDR3 is CASNRGQGGGDTQYF. Here the CDR3 DNA reads TGTGCCAGCAATAGGGGACAGGGTGGAGGAGATACGCAGTATTTT.

This clonotype has a handful of counts. This chain links TRBV6-5 with TRBJ1-2; D perhaps matches TRBD1 (5 bases). This CDR3 is built from 15 residues. Germline assignment: CDR1 MNHEY and CDR2 SVGAGI. V lost 6 bases and J lost 6, with 20 bases in between. CDR3 protein: CASRTVARAGDGYTF. Here the CDR3 DNA reads TGTGCCAGCAGAACCGTCGCAAGGGCGGGGGATGGCTACACCTTC.

This chain joins TRBV5-1 and TRBJ2-1; TRBD1 aligns across 7 bases. The CDR3 loop spans 13 amino acids. The V segment lost 0 bases and the J segment 9 bases; nucleotides outside the gene matches: 3. The V gene's germline CDR1 is SGHRS and CDR2 YFSETQ. The CDR3 nucleotides read TGCGCCAGCAGCTTGGTTTACAGGGGTGAGCAGTTCTTC. The encoded protein is CASSLVYRGEQFF.

This clonotype was counted at least ten times. The chain combines TRBV11-3 with TRBJ2-1; 9 bases match TRBD2. With 4 bases clipped from V and 1 base from J, the junction kept 14 bases outside the gene matches. Per the germline V gene, CDR1 is SGHNT and CDR2 is YENEEA. This CDR3 has 19 residues. Here the CDR3 DNA reads TGTGCCAGCAGCTCCCCTCGGAGCGGGAGGACGACTTCCTACAATGAGCAGTTCTTC. Translating gives CASSSPRSGRTTSYNEQFF.

The gene calls are TRBV20-1 and TRBJ2-7, with no clear D. V lost 5 bases and J 0 bases, leaving 14 bases between the germline ends. The CDR3 is made up of 14 amino acids. Germline V gene lookup returns CDR1 DFQATT and CDR2 SNEGSKA (reference sequence). The CDR3 here is CSALDWHSSYEQYF. The DNA of the CDR3 is TGCAGTGCTCTTGACTGGCACAGCTCCTACGAGCAGTACTTC.

This clonotype was seen a few times. The chain carries TRBV4-1 and TRBJ2-7; TRBD2 matches at 11 bases. Unmatched junction bases numbered 5, after V lost 5 bases and J lost 2 bases. Germline lookup yields CDR1 MGHRA and CDR2 YSYEKL. This CDR3 spans 15 amino acids. The CDR3 coding sequence is TGCGCCAGCAGCGGACTAGCGGGCGGCGCCTACGAGCAGTACTTC. Residues: CASSGLAGGAYEQYF.

In its sample, this clonotype was seen once. This CDR3 reads CASSPRGGAYEQYF. In DNA form, the CDR3 reads TGTGCCAGCAGCCCCCGGGGGGGTGCCTACGAGCAGTACTTC. This chain connects TRBV7-8 to TRBJ2-7; TRBD2 agrees at 8 bases. Germline V gene lookup returns CDR1 SGHVS and CDR2 FQNEAQ. This CDR3 is built from 14 residues. J lost 2 bases, V lost 5 bases, and 5 bases had no gene match. Drawing the rest from reference TRBV7-8 and TRBJ2-7, the complete variable domain is GAGVSQSPRYKVAKRGQDVALRCDPISGHVSLFWYQQALGQGPEFLTYFQNEAQLDKSGLPSDRFFAERPEGSVSTLKIQRTQQEDSAVYLCASSPRGGAYEQYFGPGTRLTVT.

Many counts were recorded for this clonotype. The V and J genes are TRBV12-3 or TRBV12-4 and TRBJ1-3, with D possibly matching TRBD1 (5 bases). This CDR3 spans 15 amino acids. The V end lost 1 base, the J end lost 4 bases, and 11 bases lay between the germline ends. CDR3 residues: CASSLGGGCGNTIYF. CDR3 nucleotide sequence: TGTGCCAGCAGTTTAGGGGGGGGGTGCGGAAACACCATATATTTT.

The chain joins TRBV11-2 to TRBJ1-2, with 11 bases that match TRBD1. J lost 1 base, V lost 4 bases, and 11 bases had no gene match. Looked up from germline, CDR1 is SGHAT and CDR2 is FQNNGV. This CDR3 spans 18 amino acids. CDR3 residues: CASSSLGQGASYNYGYTF. The CDR3 coding sequence is TGTGCCAGCAGCTCCCTAGGACAGGGGGCCTCTTATAACTATGGCTACACCTTC.

The sample holds a few counts of this clonotype. The V gene is TRBV20-1, the J gene TRBJ2-3; 11 nucleotides match TRBD2. The CDR3 is 17 residues long. Germline-derived CDR1 and CDR2 are DFQATT and SNEGSKA (reference sequence). V was clipped by 2 bases and J by 0 bases; unmatched bases: 7. The CDR3 loop reads CSARSGLADVSTDTQYF. The CDR3 region has the DNA TGCAGTGCTAGATCGGGACTAGCGGATGTTAGCACAGATACGCAGTATTTT.

This clonotype was detected many times. The V call is TRBV4-3, the J call TRBJ1-1, with TRBD1 as a possible D gene (5 bases). Germline V gene lookup returns CDR1 LGHNA and CDR2 YSLEER. V lost 4 bases and J lost 1, with 19 bases in between. This CDR3 is built from 17 residues. The CDR3: CASSRQRGVNWNTEAFF. CDR3 DNA sequence: TGCGCCAGCAGCCGCCAACGGGGGGTGAATTGGAACACTGAAGCTTTCTTT.

This clonotype was recorded many times. The rearrangement links TRBV4-2 to TRBJ2-1, with TRBD2 matching 8 bases. This CDR3 comprises 17 residues. With V trimmed by 1 base and J by 9 bases, 14 bases remained unmatched. CDR1 and CDR2 from the germline V gene are LGHNA and YNFKEQ. CDR3 nucleotides: TGTGCCAGCAGCCAAGCCGACGAAGCGGGGGCGGCGGCTGAGCAGTTCTTC. Translating it yields CASSQADEAGAAAEQFF.

In DNA form, the CDR3 reads TGTGCCATCAGTGACACGGACGTGAACACTGAAGCTTTCTTT. This sequence encodes CAISDTDVNTEAFF. J is TRBJ1-1 and V is TRBV10-3; no clear D. The germline V and J ends were trimmed by 3 bases and 0 bases, with 8 bases remaining between them. CDR1 and CDR2 from the germline V gene are ENHRY and SYGVKD. This CDR3 is built from 14 residues.

J is TRBJ2-3 and V is TRBV15; weak D call: TRBD2 (6 bases). CDR1 is LNHNV and CDR2 is YYDKDF in the germline V gene (reference sequence). The CDR3 sequence is 16 residues long. Trimming took off 1 base at V and 4 bases at J, with 15 bases between the two ends. The CDR3 here is CATSRGGGDDADTQYF. The CDR3 bases are TGTGCCACCAGCAGAGGAGGCGGGGATGACGCAGATACGCAGTATTTT.

This clonotype showed up many times. The chain joins TRBV20-1 to TRBJ2-7; the match to TRBD1 covers 9 bases. Trimming removed 6 bases from V and 5 bases from J; junction bases left unmatched: 14. This CDR3 region has 15 residues. Looked up from germline, CDR1 is DFQATT and CDR2 is SNEGSKA (reference sequence). The CDR3 nucleotides read TGCAGTGCCGCCCGGTACAGGGGGCAAAGCCACGAGCAGTACTTC. This sequence encodes CSAARYRGQSHEQYF.

In this sample, this clonotype turned up many times. This chain joins TRBV24-1 and TRBJ2-1; D may match TRBD1 or TRBD2 (5 bases each). The germline V gene encodes CDR1 KGHDR and CDR2 SFDVKD. The CDR3 runs to 13 residues. V lost 7 bases and J lost 3, with 9 bases in between. CDR3 nucleotides: TGTGCCACCAGAAGTGGGGGCTACAATGAGCAGTTCTTC. It yields the protein CATRSGGYNEQFF.

The chain has TRBV28 and TRBJ2-1; tentatively, D is TRBD1 (5 bases). V lost 2 bases and J 3 bases, leaving 8 bases between the germline ends. This CDR3 is 14 amino acids long. The germline V gene has CDR1 MDHEN and CDR2 SYDVKM. CDR3 region: CASSLRQGYNEQFF. CDR3 bases: TGTGCCAGCAGTTTACGTCAGGGCTACAATGAGCAGTTCTTC.

This clonotype has only a few counts. As DNA, the CDR3 is TGTGCCAGCAGTTACGAGGGTGCGAGCACTGAAGCTTTCTTT. Translation gives CASSYEGASTEAFF. V and J are TRBV6-2 or TRBV6-3 and TRBJ1-1; no reliable D call. Germline V gene lookup returns CDR1 MNHEY and CDR2 SVGEGT. V was cut by 2 bases and J by 4 bases, with 11 bases left in between. CDR3 size: 14 residues.

The chain couples TRBV4-3 to TRBJ1-5; no definite D call. Germline V gives CDR1 LGHNA, CDR2 YSLEER. The CDR3 covers 17 residues. The germline V and J ends were trimmed by 1 base and 2 bases, with 15 bases remaining between them. This chain's CDR3 is CASSQAWGVVGNQPQHF. Written as DNA, the CDR3 is TGCGCCAGCAGCCAAGCATGGGGTGTAGTGGGCAATCAGCCCCAGCATTTT.

The V call is TRBV4-1, the J call TRBJ1-5, with D unresolved. In germline, CDR1 is MGHRA, CDR2 YSYEKL. The CDR3 spans 14 residues. The V end was cut by 4 bases, the J end by 5 bases, with 12 bases between. The CDR3 sequence: CASSPNSPHQPQHF. The CDR3 coding sequence is TGCGCCAGCAGCCCGAATAGCCCCCATCAGCCCCAGCATTTT.

This clonotype occurred a few times. The J gene is TRBJ1-2, the V gene TRBV30; D call uncertain. Per the germline V gene, CDR1 is GTSNPN and CDR2 is SVGIG (reference sequence). This CDR3 has 15 amino acids. V was clipped by 1 base and J by 0 bases, with 12 bases between them. CDR3 DNA: TGTGCCTGGAGTGAGACCACAGCAGCTAACTATGGCTACACCTTC. Translated: CAWSETTAANYGYTF.

The V gene is TRBV29-1, the J gene TRBJ2-3; no clear D. Between the trimmed V and J ends, which lost 8 bases and 6 bases, there was a span of 15 bases. Germline-derived CDR1 and CDR2 are SQVTM and ANQGSEA. The CDR3 length is 12 residues. CDR3 in amino acids: CSSGLEVDTQYF. The DNA for the CDR3 is TGCAGCTCCGGTCTAGAAGTGGATACGCAGTATTTT.